The T cell receptor (beta chain) under discussion was sequenced for a study of cytomegalovirus exposure and HLA in healthy donors. Findings of the study overall: Several of the most significant clusters appeared linked to common viral pathogens, based on a later analysis.

Amplification used 60 Vbeta primers and 13 Jbeta primers. TCRdb keeps only in-frame clones here, not all; method: immunoSEQ multiplex PCR. Among about 110,000 clones listed, more than 75% were seen once. In the case of this clone: Its specificity is unknown.

Sequencing was done on a sample of PBMCs. This clonotype originated in a man in his forties in good health and CMV-seronegative.

The CDR3 sequence is CASSGQLGSPLHF. The CDR3 DNA sequence: TGTGCCAGCAGCGGACAACTGGGTTCACCCCTCCACTTT. The gene calls are TRBV6-4 and TRBJ1-6; D might be TRBD1 (5 bases). Germline CDR1 MRHNA, CDR2 SNTAGT. V was cut by 6 bases and J by 9 bases, with 12 bases left in between. The CDR3 has 13 residues.